These 27 T cell receptor beta chains were all obtained from the same sample, sequenced in a study of spatial heterogeneity in lung cancer. Noted time point: sample taken at primary tumor resection. Unsorted tumor, nontumor lung tissue or cryopreserved PBMC supplied the whole RNA. TCRdb passed the 5' RACE reads through MiXCR, listing each CDR3 protein once. The profile covers roughly 6,900 distinct CDR3 sequences, with 4.5% to 7% appearing a single time and roughly 10% taken by the ten largest. Source: normal lung tissue next to the tumor, taken at surgery. The receptor set was obtained from a female donor with early-stage non-small cell lung cancer.

This clonotype occurred many times. This beta chain came through as a stray read in a library set up for alpha chains, and its size says little. V and J are TRBV7-2 and TRBJ2-1; 9 bases fit TRBD2. CDR1 and CDR2 (germline): SGHTA, FQGNSA. V lost 0 bases to trimming and J lost 1 base; unmatched junction nucleotides: 4. The CDR3 covers 17 residues. Here the CDR3 reads CASSLASSGRSYNEQFF. CDR3 bases: TGTGCCAGCAGCTTAGCGTCCAGCGGGAGGTCCTACAATGAGCAGTTCTTC.

This clonotype has at least ten counts. With the library built for alpha chains, this beta chain is off target and its frequency is not meaningful. The rearrangement links TRBV21-1 to TRBJ2-6. TRBV21-1 represents a pseudogene. This CDR3 comprises 12 residues. The CDR3 protein is CASSSGANVLTF. As DNA, the CDR3 is TGTGCCAGTTCCTCTGGGGCCAACGTCCTGACTTTC.

By proportion, this clonotype is medium-sized (0.01 to 0.1%). Because the library targeted alpha chains, this beta chain is an off-target read whose size means little. The chain joins TRBV7-9 to TRBJ2-1, with a possible D match to TRBD1 (5 bases). Trimming stripped 10 bases from V and 10 bases from J, with 11 bases between. The CDR3 is made up of 10 amino acids. Germline V gene data show CDR1 as SEHNR and CDR2 as FQNEAQ (reference sequence). CDR3 sequence (DNA): TGTGCCATAGGGGTGGGGGAGCAGTTCTTC. Protein product: CAIGVGEQFF.

This clonotype was detected ten times or more. The library was prepared for alpha chains; this beta chain is a stray read, so its frequency means little. The chain's CDR3 is CASSLVAGTGYEQYF. In DNA form, the CDR3 reads TGTGCCAGCAGTTTGGTAGCGGGAACGGGGTACGAGCAGTACTTC. The chain employs TRBV27 and TRBJ2-7; 8 positions agree with TRBD2. From germline, CDR1 is MNHEY and CDR2 SMNVEV (reference sequence). This CDR3 has 15 amino acids. The V gene end was trimmed by 3 bases and the J gene end by 4 bases; junction bases not matched to a gene: 8.

This clonotype counts as medium-sized. For a library built for alpha chains, this beta chain is a stray read; little rests on its size. V gene TRBV12-5 combines with J gene TRBJ2-5; TRBD2 aligns across 7 bases. Germline values: CDR1 LGHNT, CDR2 FRNRAP. The CDR3 is made up of 14 amino acids. V shed 5 bases, J shed 3 bases, and the junction held 6 bases outside the gene matches. CDR3 sequence: CASGPRTREETQYF. DNA for the CDR3: TGTGCTAGTGGTCCCCGGACTAGAGAAGAGACCCAGTACTTC.

About this clonotype itself: Little can be read into the size of this beta chain, an off-target read in a library designed for alpha chains. J is TRBJ2-7 and V is TRBV6-5; D is perhaps TRBD1 (5 bases). V gave up 8 bases and J gave up 1 base, with 12 bases separating them. Germline CDR1 MNHEY, CDR2 SVGAGI. The CDR3 loop spans 13 amino acids. DNA of the CDR3: TGTGCCAGCGGGGCACCGCCTTCCTACGAGCAGTACTTC. Amino acids: CASGAPPSYEQYF.

In its sample, this clonotype was seen many times. Because this beta chain is a stray read in a library intended to capture alpha chains, its abundance should not be given much weight. The chain links TRBV20-1 to TRBJ2-1; 7 bases are shared with TRBD2. Unmatched junction bases numbered 10, after V lost 3 bases and J lost 2 bases. This CDR3 is 16 amino acids long. CDR1 is DFQATT, CDR2 SNEGSKA, per germline (reference sequence). The CDR3 coding sequence is TGCAGTGCTAGGAGGGCGGGACTAATAACCTACAATGAGCAGTTCTTC. Translating gives CSARRAGLITYNEQFF.

This clonotype is judged medium-sized. This beta chain turned up in a library designed for alpha chains; as an off-target read, its abundance says little. The chain links TRBV20-1 to TRBJ1-2; D may be TRBD1 (5 bases). The CDR3 has 12 residues. Germline V gene sequence: CDR1 DFQATT, CDR2 SNEGSKA (reference sequence). V shed 3 bases and J shed 7 bases, with 12 bases lying between them. CDR3 bases: TGCAGTGCTAGTACGGACAACGGTGGCTACACCTTC. Its translation is CSASTDNGGYTF.

By share, this clonotype ranks as medium-sized. This beta chain is an off-target read within a library intended for alpha chains, so its frequency means little. CDR3 DNA sequence: TGCGCCAGCAGCCAGGACCCAGGGGCCGGCGGGTGGGAGCAGTACTTC. Translated, it gives CASSQDPGAGGWEQYF. This chain connects TRBV5-1 to TRBJ2-7, with a possible D match to TRBD1 (6 bases). The CDR3 spans 16 residues. V lost 4 bases and J 7 bases, leaving 24 bases between the germline ends. Germline CDR1 is SGHRS and CDR2 is YFSETQ.

This clonotype is medium-sized (0.01 to 0.1%) in the sample. With the library built for alpha chains, this beta chain is off target and its frequency is not meaningful. The chain links TRBV11-1 to TRBJ1-5; 7 bases align to TRBD1. Germline CDR1 SGHAT, CDR2 FQDESV (reference sequence). This CDR3 comprises 15 residues. V shed 1 base, J shed 3 bases, and the junction held 3 bases outside the gene matches. The CDR3 coding sequence is TGTGCCAGCAGCTTAGGGACAGGAATCAATCAGCCCCAGCATTTT. Translated, it gives CASSLGTGINQPQHF.

This clonotype was seen many times. This beta chain is a stray read from a library made for alpha chains; its abundance is not meaningful. This chain connects TRBV27 to TRBJ2-7; D tentatively reads TRBD1 or TRBD2 (5 bases each). The CDR3 runs 16 residues. Trimming took 3 bases from V and 6 from J, leaving 21 bases between them. Germline V gene sequence: CDR1 MNHEY, CDR2 SMNVEV (reference sequence). CDR3 sequence reads: CASSFDQPRGAVEQYF. The CDR3 nucleotides are TGTGCCAGCAGTTTCGACCAGCCTAGAGGGGCCGTCGAGCAGTACTTC.

This clonotype came up many times. Within a library made for alpha chains, this beta chain is off target, and its count is uninformative. J is TRBJ2-1 and V is TRBV12-3 or TRBV12-4; D might be TRBD1 (6 bases). V lost 6 bases and J lost 0, with 12 bases in between. This CDR3 contains 15 residues. The CDR3 loop is CASSHTTGSYNEQFF. CDR3 DNA: TGTGCCAGCAGCCATACGACAGGCTCCTACAATGAGCAGTTCTTC.

This clonotype qualifies as medium-sized. Since it is a stray read in a library aimed at alpha chains, this beta chain has a size that is not meaningful. The chain links TRBV6-1 to TRBJ2-3; D uncertain. The CDR3 sequence is 11 residues long. Looked up from germline, CDR1 is MNHNS and CDR2 is SASEGT. The V end was cut by 3 bases, the J end by 6 bases, with 4 bases between. The CDR3 DNA is TGTGCCAGCAGTGAGCCGGATACGCAGTATTTT. Its translation is CASSEPDTQYF.

The sample holds a few counts of this clonotype. As an off-target read in a library built for alpha chains, this beta chain has a frequency of little significance. The chain joins TRBV27 to TRBJ2-1; TRBD1 matches 10 bases. CDR1 and CDR2 (germline): MNHEY, SMNVEV (reference sequence). The CDR3 is 16 residues long. The J segment lost 8 bases and the V segment lost 1 base, leaving 8 bases of the junction unmatched. The CDR3 is CASSLYGTGDPDEQFF. The DNA for the CDR3 is TGTGCCAGCAGTTTATACGGGACAGGGGATCCGGATGAGCAGTTCTTC.

By share of the sample, this clonotype is medium-sized. Because this beta chain is a stray read in a library intended to capture alpha chains, its abundance should not be given much weight. This chain connects TRBV2 to TRBJ2-7; D not certain. Germline V gene data show CDR1 as SNHLY and CDR2 as FYNNEI. This CDR3 is built from 13 residues. V was clipped by 7 bases and J by 0 bases, with 10 bases between them. The CDR3: CASTLSDSYEQYF. The DNA for the CDR3 is TGTGCCAGCACCTTAAGCGACTCCTACGAGCAGTACTTC. Looking up the rest from reference TRBV2 and TRBJ2-7 gives the full variable domain: EPEVTQTPSHQVTQMGQEVILRCVPISNHLYFYWYRQILGQKVEFLVSFYNNEISEKSEIFDDQFSVERPDGSNFTLKIRSTKLEDSAMYFCASTLSDSYEQYFGPGTRLTVT.

In this sample, this clonotype is medium-sized. A library made for alpha chains picked up this beta chain off target, so its size means little. The gene calls are TRBV9 and TRBJ1-1, with a tentative D call TRBD1 (6 bases). Germline CDR1 and CDR2: SGDLS and YYNGEE. Between the trimmed V and J ends, which lost 0 bases and 1 base, there was a span of 10 bases. The CDR3 spans 15 residues. The CDR3 sequence is CASSVEQGPNTEAFF. CDR3 nucleotides: TGTGCCAGCAGCGTAGAACAGGGACCGAACACTGAAGCTTTCTTT.

This clonotype was observed many times. This beta chain appears as a stray read in a library generated for alpha chains; its size is not informative. The chain combines TRBV18 with TRBJ2-7; 8 bases agree with TRBD1. J lost 6 bases, V lost 3 bases, and 10 bases had no gene match. Germline assignment: CDR1 KGHSH and CDR2 LQKENI. The CDR3 loop spans 15 amino acids. The CDR3 nucleotides are TGTGCCAGCTCACCCGCAGGGGGCGGAGGGGCCGAGCAGTACTTC. Translation: CASSPAGGGGAEQYF.

A word on this clonotype: This beta chain is an unintended read in a library built for alpha chains; its size means little. CDR3 loop: CASSVPTGVGNQPQHF. The CDR3 region has the DNA TGTGCCAGCAGCGTACCGACAGGGGTAGGCAATCAGCCCCAGCATTTT. The V call is TRBV9, the J call TRBJ1-5; 8 nucleotides agree with TRBD1. The germline V gene encodes CDR1 SGDLS and CDR2 YYNGEE. V gave up 1 base and J gave up 2 bases; unmatched junction bases: 5. The CDR3 loop spans 16 amino acids.

In its sample, this clonotype was seen many times. This beta chain lies outside the target of a library built for alpha chains; its clone size means little. This sequence joins TRBV29-1 and TRBJ1-1; maybe TRBD1 (5 bases). Trimming removed 3 bases at V and 1 base at J, with 15 bases between. CDR1 is SQVTM, CDR2 ANQGSEA, per germline. This CDR3 comprises 15 residues. The CDR3 reads CSVDDRKGENTEAFF. The CDR3 DNA sequence: TGCAGCGTTGATGACCGAAAAGGGGAGAACACTGAAGCTTTCTTT.

This clonotype was seen only a few times. Since the library was made to target alpha chains, this beta chain is a stray read and its abundance is not meaningful. This chain links TRBV29-1 with TRBJ2-5; 8 nucleotides agree with TRBD1. From germline, CDR1 is SQVTM and CDR2 ANQGSEA. The CDR3 runs 15 residues. V trimming: 4 bases; J trimming: 1 base; junction bases outside the gene matches: 8. The CDR3 nucleotides are TGCAGCGTTGTTGAGCCAGGGGGCTCCCAAGAGACCCAGTACTTC. Encoded protein: CSVVEPGGSQETQYF. Using reference TRBV29-1 and TRBJ2-5 for the parts outside the CDR3, the full variable domain is SAVISQKPSRDICQRGTSLTIQCQVDSQVTMMFWYRQQPGQSLTLIATANQGSEATYESGFVIDKFPISRPNLTFSTLTVSNMSPEDSSIYLCSVVEPGGSQETQYFGPGTRLLVL.

In its sample, this clonotype ranks as medium-sized (0.01 to 0.1%). Little can be read into the size of this beta chain, an off-target read in a library designed for alpha chains. The V call is TRBV27, the J call TRBJ2-7; D is unresolved. The CDR3 has 14 amino acids. Trimming pared 2 bases from V and 2 bases from J, leaving 10 bases between. Germline loops: CDR1 MNHEY, CDR2 SMNVEV (reference sequence). The CDR3 reads CASSLRPGAYEQYF. The CDR3 DNA sequence: TGTGCCAGCAGTTTACGCCCTGGGGCCTACGAGCAGTACTTC.

This clonotype is medium-sized (0.01 to 0.1%). The library was built for alpha chains, so this beta chain is an off-target read and its size means little. The chain has TRBV29-1 and TRBJ2-7, with D tentatively TRBD1 (6 bases). V lost 2 bases and J 5 bases, leaving 13 bases between the germline ends. CDR3 length equals 13 residues. Germline CDR1 SQVTM, CDR2 ANQGSEA. CDR3 sequence (DNA): TGCAGCGTTGAACAGGGGAAGGGCCACGAGCAGTACTTC. Protein: CSVEQGKGHEQYF.

This clonotype was counted at least ten times. This beta chain slipped into a library made for alpha chains as a stray read, so its size is not meaningful. The chain uses TRBV5-1 and TRBJ2-7; D not resolved. The germline V and J ends were trimmed by 5 bases and 0 bases, with 15 bases remaining between them. The CDR3 is made up of 15 amino acids. The germline V gene encodes CDR1 SGHRS and CDR2 YFSETQ. The CDR3 DNA sequence: TGCGCCAGCAGTCTGGAACGCCGTAGCTCCTACGAGCAGTACTTC. It translates to CASSLERRSSYEQYF.

This clonotype appeared many times. In a library made to pick up alpha chains, this beta chain is a stray read with a size that means little. The genes are TRBV12-3 or TRBV12-4 and TRBJ2-1, with 11 positions matching TRBD1. The V segment lost 5 bases and the J segment 3 bases; nucleotides outside the gene matches: 3. The CDR3 runs 15 residues. CDR3 in DNA: TGTGCCAGCAGTCGGACAGGGGGCATCTACAATGAGCAGTTCTTC. The encoded protein is CASSRTGGIYNEQFF.

This clonotype was detected ten times or more. This beta chain is a stray sequence in a library constructed for alpha chains; its clone size is not meaningful. The V gene is TRBV6-5, the J gene TRBJ1-6, with a tentative D call TRBD1 (5 bases). V was trimmed by 2 bases and J by 8 bases, leaving 7 bases between them. The length of the CDR3 is 13 residues. In germline, CDR1 is MNHEY, CDR2 SVGAGI. The CDR3 loop reads CASSYQGDSPLHF. The CDR3 DNA reads TGTGCCAGCAGTTACCAGGGTGATTCACCCCTCCACTTT.

This clonotype is classed as medium-sized. Found in a library prepared for alpha chains, this beta chain is an off-target read, and its abundance has little meaning. The chain recombines TRBV5-1 with TRBJ2-1, with 9 bases lining up with TRBD1. CDR1 SGHRS and CDR2 YFSETQ come from the germline V gene. The CDR3 length is 21 residues. Germline trimming cut 4 bases from V and 4 bases from J; bases unmatched to any gene: 24. This CDR3 is CASSITRTGEGVSGIYNEQFF. The CDR3, as DNA: TGCGCCAGCAGCATAACCCGGACAGGGGAGGGGGTCAGCGGTATATACAATGAGCAGTTCTTC.

By its share, this clonotype is medium-sized. This beta chain is an off-target read within a library intended for alpha chains, so its frequency means little. V is TRBV3-1 and J is TRBJ2-5; the match to TRBD2 covers 8 bases. J gave up 4 bases and V 2 bases, and 12 bases lay outside the gene matches. Germline CDR1 is LGHDT and CDR2 is YNNKEL (reference sequence). The length of the CDR3 is 17 residues. The CDR3 loop reads CASSQSPRTSNIETQYF. CDR3 nucleotide sequence: TGTGCCAGCAGCCAAAGCCCCCGGACTAGCAACATAGAGACCCAGTACTTC.